This TCR beta chain appears in the sequencing data of a study of blood T cell repertoires in COVID-19. The overall study: There were acute and convalescent COVID-19 samples, and they came from the United States, Italy and Spain. The cDNA or gDNA used as material had been derived from T cells, B-cell-depleted T cells, or PBMCs.

In its sample, this clone was seen once. From germline, CDR1 is LGHNA and CDR2 YSLEER. V was clipped by 0 bases and J by 4 bases; unmatched bases: 9. This CDR3 contains 17 residues. Here immunoSEQ multiplex PCR was the method, and the copy in TCRdb shows in-frame clones only, minus some. The sample consists of approximately 210,000 clones, approximately 81% of them appearing once. The sample was PBMCs or T cells enriched from blood (not recorded which). The genes are TRBV4-3 and TRBJ1-3; TRBD1 matches at 7 bases. This TCR was sampled from a woman aged 45-65 years with acute COVID-19. The CDR3 DNA sequence: TGCGCCAGCAGCCAAGAAGGCCCAGAGGGGGCCGGAAACACCATATATTTT. This codes for CASSQEGPEGAGNTIYF.